This T cell receptor beta chain comes out of a study of molecular identifiers for immune sequencing clone quantification. Study-wide findings and caveats: Jurkat TCR RNA spiked in from one cell could reportedly be detected among some 1 million naive cells. Among effectors, clones above 20 RNA copies held over 98% of molecules; among naive cells, under 1%.

A single record per CDR3 protein comes from TCRdb applying MiXCR to the PCR reads. The profile shows 37,000 or so distinct CDR3 sequences, around 20% of them singletons. With 2 bases removed from V and 0 bases from J, the gap between germline ends came to 5 bases. Germline V CDR1 and CDR2: MDHEN, SYDVKM. The CDR3 covers 14 residues. In its sample, this clonotype was seen many times. As yet, its antigen is unknown. As CD8+CD4-CCR7+CD45RA+ cells, naive CD8 T cells were sorted. This sequence was found in a human donor in good health. Some libraries in this study had Jurkat cell RNA spiked in. The V and J genes are TRBV28 and TRBJ1-5; no clear D gene. The source material was naive CD8+ T cells from blood, with Jurkat cell RNA spiked in. The subset denotes: FACS-sorted CD8+CD4-CCR7+CD45RA+ naive T cells. This chain's CDR3 is CASSLDPSNQPQHF. The DNA for the CDR3 is TGTGCCAGCAGTTTAGACCCTAGCAATCAGCCCCAGCATTTT.